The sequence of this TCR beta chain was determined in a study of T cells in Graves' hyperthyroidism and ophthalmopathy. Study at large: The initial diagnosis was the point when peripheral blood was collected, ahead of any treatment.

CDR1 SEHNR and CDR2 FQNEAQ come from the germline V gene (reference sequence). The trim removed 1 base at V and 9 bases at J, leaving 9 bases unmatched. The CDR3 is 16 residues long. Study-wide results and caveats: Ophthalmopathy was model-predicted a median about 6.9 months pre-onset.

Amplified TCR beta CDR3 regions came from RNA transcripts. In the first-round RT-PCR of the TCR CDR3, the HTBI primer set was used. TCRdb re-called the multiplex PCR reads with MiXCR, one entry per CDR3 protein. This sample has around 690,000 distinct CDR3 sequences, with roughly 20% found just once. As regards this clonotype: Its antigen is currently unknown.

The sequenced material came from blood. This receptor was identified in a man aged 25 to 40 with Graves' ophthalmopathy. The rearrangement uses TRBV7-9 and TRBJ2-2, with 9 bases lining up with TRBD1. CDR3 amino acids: CASSLVGTGIDRELFF. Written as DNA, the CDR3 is TGTGCCAGCAGCTTAGTTGGGACAGGGATTGATCGGGAGCTGTTTTTT.